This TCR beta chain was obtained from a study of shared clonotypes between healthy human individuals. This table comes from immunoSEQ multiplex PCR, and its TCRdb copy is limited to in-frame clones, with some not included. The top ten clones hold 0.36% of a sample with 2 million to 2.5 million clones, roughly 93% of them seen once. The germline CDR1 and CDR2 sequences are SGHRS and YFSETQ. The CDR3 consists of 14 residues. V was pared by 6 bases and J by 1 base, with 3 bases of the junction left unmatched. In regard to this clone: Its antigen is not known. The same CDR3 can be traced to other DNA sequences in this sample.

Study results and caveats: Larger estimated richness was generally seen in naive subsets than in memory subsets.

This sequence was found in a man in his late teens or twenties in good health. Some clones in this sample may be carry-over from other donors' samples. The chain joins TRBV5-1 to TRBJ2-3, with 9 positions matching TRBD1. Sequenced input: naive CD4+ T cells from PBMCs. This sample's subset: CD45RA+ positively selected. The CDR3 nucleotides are TGCGCCAGCAAAACAGGGGGCCGCACAGATACGCAGTATTTT. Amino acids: CASKTGGRTDTQYF.